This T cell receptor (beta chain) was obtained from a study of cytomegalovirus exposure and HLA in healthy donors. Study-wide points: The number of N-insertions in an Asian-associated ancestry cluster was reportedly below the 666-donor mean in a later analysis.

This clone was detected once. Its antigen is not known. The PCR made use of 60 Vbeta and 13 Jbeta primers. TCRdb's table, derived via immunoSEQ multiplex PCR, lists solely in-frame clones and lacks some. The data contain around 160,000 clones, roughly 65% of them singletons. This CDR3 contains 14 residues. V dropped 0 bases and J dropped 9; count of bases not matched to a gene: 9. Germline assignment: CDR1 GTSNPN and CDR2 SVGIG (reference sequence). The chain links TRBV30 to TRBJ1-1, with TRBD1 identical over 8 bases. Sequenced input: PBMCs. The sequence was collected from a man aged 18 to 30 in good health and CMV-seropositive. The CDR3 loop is CAWSVLDREDKAFF. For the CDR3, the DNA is TGTGCCTGGAGTGTACTGGACAGGGAAGATAAAGCTTTCTTT.